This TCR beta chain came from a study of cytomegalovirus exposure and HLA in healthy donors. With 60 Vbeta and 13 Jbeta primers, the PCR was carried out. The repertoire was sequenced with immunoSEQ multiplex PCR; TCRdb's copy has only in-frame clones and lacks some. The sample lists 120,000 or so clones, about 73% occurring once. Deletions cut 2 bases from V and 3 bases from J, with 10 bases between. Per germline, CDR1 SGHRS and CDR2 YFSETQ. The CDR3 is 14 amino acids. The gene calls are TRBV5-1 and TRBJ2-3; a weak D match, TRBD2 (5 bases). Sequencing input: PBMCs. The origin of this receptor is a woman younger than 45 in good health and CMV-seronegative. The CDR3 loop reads CASSLGLITDTQYF. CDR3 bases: TGCGCCAGCAGCTTAGGACTTATAACAGATACGCAGTATTTT.